Listed below are T cell receptor beta chains from one sample, sequenced in a study of glioma-infiltrating T cells after dendritic cell vaccination. Repertoires were generated with immunoSEQ multiplex PCR, while TCRdb's copy carries only in-frame clones and drops some. Here the sample spans 65,000 or so clones, 86% being singletons. The input for sequencing was blood, taken after dendritic cell vaccination. The receptors were gathered from a human donor with glioblastoma. The CDR3 runs from the conserved cysteine through the conserved F or W. D genes are given only for firm matches. For some rows the clone size is stated as once, few or many, or as a class when expanded; others skip it.

v_call: TRBV27; d_call: .; clone_size: .; j_call: TRBJ2-1; cdr3_nt: TGTGCCAGCAGTATTAGGGGGGGTCGAGAGCAGTTCTTC; cdr3_aa: CASSIRGGREQFF
v_call: TRBV6-5; d_call: .; clone_size: few; j_call: TRBJ1-1; cdr3_nt: TGTGCCAGCAGCCCGGGAGGTCAGAGCACTGAAGCTTTCTTT; cdr3_aa: CASSPGGQSTEAFF
v_call: TRBV4-2; d_call: TRBD1; clone_size: .; j_call: TRBJ2-7; cdr3_nt: TGTGCCAGCAGCCAAACAGGGGACTCCTACGAGCAGTACTTC; cdr3_aa: CASSQTGDSYEQYF
v_call: TRBV7-9; d_call: .; clone_size: .; j_call: TRBJ1-1; cdr3_nt: TGTGCCAGCAGCTTAGTGTCAGGGGTCTACACTGAAGCTTTCTTT; cdr3_aa: CASSLVSGVYTEAFF
v_call: TRBV6-1; d_call: TRBD2; clone_size: .; j_call: TRBJ2-7; cdr3_nt: TGTGCCAGCAGTGAATCGCGCCTAGCGGTTCCTTACGAGCAGTACTTC; cdr3_aa: CASSESRLAVPYEQYF
v_call: TRBV18; d_call: TRBD1; clone_size: .; j_call: TRBJ2-7; cdr3_nt: TGTGCCAGCTCACCACGGGCGGGACAGGGGGCGCGGGAGCAGTACTTC; cdr3_aa: CASSPRAGQGAREQYF
v_call: TRBV29-1; d_call: .; clone_size: .; j_call: TRBJ1-1; cdr3_nt: TGCAGCGTCAACAGGGTGGTAAAGACTGAAGCTTTCTTT; cdr3_aa: CSVNRVVKTEAFF
v_call: TRBV5-1; d_call: TRBD1; clone_size: .; j_call: TRBJ2-2; cdr3_nt: TGCGCCAGCAGCTTGGCCAACCCAGGGGGCCTTAGGACCGGGGAGCTGTTTTTT; cdr3_aa: CASSLANPGGLRTGELFF
v_call: TRBV7-2; d_call: TRBD1; clone_size: .; j_call: TRBJ1-2; cdr3_nt: TGTGCCAGCAGCTTAGAACCAGGGGGTATAAACTATGGCTACACCTTC; cdr3_aa: CASSLEPGGINYGYTF
v_call: TRBV9; d_call: TRBD1; clone_size: few; j_call: TRBJ2-7; cdr3_nt: TGTGCCAGCAGCGTAGGGACAGGGGTCGACGAGCAGTACTTC; cdr3_aa: CASSVGTGVDEQYF
v_call: TRBV30; d_call: .; clone_size: .; j_call: TRBJ1-5; cdr3_nt: TGTGCCTGGAGTGCTCCAGGGAATCAGCCCCAGCATTTT; cdr3_aa: CAWSAPGNQPQHF
v_call: TRBV13; d_call: .; clone_size: .; j_call: TRBJ2-7; cdr3_nt: TGTGCCAGCAGCTTAGACGGGGGATACGAGCAGTACTTC; cdr3_aa: CASSLDGGYEQYF
v_call: TRBV18; d_call: .; clone_size: .; j_call: TRBJ1-2; cdr3_nt: TGTGCCAGCTCACCAGACGGGAACTATGGCTACACCTTC; cdr3_aa: CASSPDGNYGYTF
v_call: TRBV19; d_call: TRBD2; clone_size: .; j_call: TRBJ2-1; cdr3_nt: TGTGCCAGTAGTATCGGACTAGCGGGAGCCTCCTACAATGAGCAGTTCTTC; cdr3_aa: CASSIGLAGASYNEQFF
v_call: TRBV5-1; d_call: TRBD1; clone_size: few; j_call: TRBJ1-1; cdr3_nt: TGCGCCAGCAAACGTCTTGACAGGGTAAGACCTGAAGCTTTCTTT; cdr3_aa: CASKRLDRVRPEAFF
v_call: TRBV6-5; d_call: .; clone_size: .; j_call: TRBJ2-7; cdr3_nt: TGTGCCAGCCACGGGGAATACGAGCAGTACTTC; cdr3_aa: CASHGEYEQYF
v_call: TRBV5-8; d_call: TRBD1; clone_size: .; j_call: TRBJ1-2; cdr3_nt: TGTGCCAGCAGCTTAGGGACAGGGGGAGCTAACTATGGCTACACCTTC; cdr3_aa: CASSLGTGGANYGYTF
v_call: TRBV27; d_call: .; clone_size: .; j_call: TRBJ2-1; cdr3_nt: TGTGCCAGCAGTTTACTCAGGAGTAGCGGACTCTCCTACAATGAGCAGTTCTTC; cdr3_aa: CASSLLRSSGLSYNEQFF
v_call: TRBV4-2; d_call: TRBD1; clone_size: once; j_call: TRBJ1-5; cdr3_nt: TGTGCCAGCAGCCAATCTGAGGGGGCCATTCAGCCCCAGCATTTT; cdr3_aa: CASSQSEGAIQPQHF
v_call: TRBV11-2; d_call: .; clone_size: once; j_call: TRBJ2-3; cdr3_nt: TGTGCCAGCAGCTTAGGGGTGGCAGCGGATACGCAGTATTTT; cdr3_aa: CASSLGVAADTQYF
v_call: TRBV19; d_call: .; clone_size: .; j_call: TRBJ2-7; cdr3_nt: TGTGCCAGTAGTATAGTAGGGCAGGGGCTCTACGAGCAGTACTTC; cdr3_aa: CASSIVGQGLYEQYF
v_call: TRBV29-1; d_call: .; clone_size: .; j_call: TRBJ1-2; cdr3_nt: TGCAGCGTTGGTAAAGGACAGACCCTACTTCTTAACTATGGCTACACCTTC; cdr3_aa: CSVGKGQTLLLNYGYTF
v_call: TRBV2; d_call: TRBD1; clone_size: .; j_call: TRBJ2-7; cdr3_nt: TGTGCCACCAGGGACAGTCCTCAAATCTCCTACGAGCAGTACTTC; cdr3_aa: CATRDSPQISYEQYF
v_call: TRBV6-6; d_call: TRBD1; clone_size: .; j_call: TRBJ1-1; cdr3_nt: TGTGCCAGCAAGACAGGGAAAAACACTGAAGCTTTCTTT; cdr3_aa: CASKTGKNTEAFF
v_call: TRBV5-1; d_call: .; clone_size: .; j_call: TRBJ1-1; cdr3_nt: TGCGCCAGCAGCTTGGCGGGGGGCACGACGGTGAACACTGAAGCTTTCTTT; cdr3_aa: CASSLAGGTTVNTEAFF
v_call: TRBV27; d_call: TRBD1; clone_size: .; j_call: TRBJ2-7; cdr3_nt: TGTGCCAGCACCCCAGGACAGGGCTGGGGTACAAAAGGGTACGAGCAGTACTTC; cdr3_aa: CASTPGQGWGTKGYEQYF
v_call: TRBV21-1; d_call: .; clone_size: .; j_call: TRBJ1-1; cdr3_nt: TGTGCCAGCAGCAAAGATCGGGGGAGGAACACTGAAGCTTTCTTT; cdr3_aa: CASSKDRGRNTEAFF
v_call: TRBV5-1; d_call: TRBD2; clone_size: .; j_call: TRBJ2-3; cdr3_nt: TGCGCCAGCCAATCTGGACTAGCTTTATCAGATACGCAGTATTTT; cdr3_aa: CASQSGLALSDTQYF
v_call: TRBV5-1; d_call: .; clone_size: .; j_call: TRBJ2-7; cdr3_nt: TGCGCCAGCAGCTTGGCCGGGCAGGGATCCTACGAGCAGTACTTC; cdr3_aa: CASSLAGQGSYEQYF
v_call: TRBV7-2; d_call: TRBD1; clone_size: .; j_call: TRBJ2-5; cdr3_nt: TGTGCCAGCAGCCCCGGGACAGAGAAGACCCAGTACTTC; cdr3_aa: CASSPGTEKTQYF
v_call: TRBV7-2; d_call: .; clone_size: .; j_call: TRBJ1-5; cdr3_nt: TGTGCCAGCAGCCGCGGGGGGCCCCAGCATTTT; cdr3_aa: CASSRGGPQHF
v_call: TRBV10-1; d_call: TRBD2; clone_size: .; j_call: TRBJ2-5; cdr3_nt: TGCGCCAGCAGGTCCGGTCCGGCGGGGGGAGAGACCCAGTACTTC; cdr3_aa: CASRSGPAGGETQYF
v_call: TRBV20-1; d_call: .; clone_size: .; j_call: TRBJ2-7; cdr3_nt: TGCAGTGCTAGAGATAGGAGTGAGCAGTACTTC; cdr3_aa: CSARDRSEQYF
v_call: TRBV7-9; d_call: TRBD1; clone_size: .; j_call: TRBJ2-2; cdr3_nt: TGTGCCAGCAGCAGGGGGCAGAGGACCGGGGAGCTGTTTTTT; cdr3_aa: CASSRGQRTGELFF
v_call: TRBV11-2; d_call: .; clone_size: .; j_call: TRBJ1-3; cdr3_nt: TGTGCCAGCAGTCAGGAACCCTCTGGAAACACCATATATTTT; cdr3_aa: CASSQEPSGNTIYF
v_call: TRBV9; d_call: TRBD1; clone_size: .; j_call: TRBJ2-1; cdr3_nt: TGTGCCAGCAGCTCACAGGGGCGGTCGGAGCAGTTCTTC; cdr3_aa: CASSSQGRSEQFF
v_call: TRBV2; d_call: TRBD1; clone_size: .; j_call: TRBJ1-1; cdr3_nt: TGTGCCAGCAGCGCAGGGGGGAGCACTGAAGCTTTCTTT; cdr3_aa: CASSAGGSTEAFF
v_call: TRBV7-2; d_call: .; clone_size: once; j_call: TRBJ1-2; cdr3_nt: TGTGCCAGCAGCTTAGATTTCGGGGTAGCTGGCTATGGCTACACCTTC; cdr3_aa: CASSLDFGVAGYGYTF
v_call: TRBV4-2; d_call: .; clone_size: .; j_call: TRBJ2-1; cdr3_nt: TGTGCCAGCAGCCACAATCCGGGCAATGAGCAGTTCTTC; cdr3_aa: CASSHNPGNEQFF
v_call: TRBV5-1; d_call: TRBD1; clone_size: .; j_call: TRBJ2-3; cdr3_nt: TGCGCCAGCAGCCGGGACAGGAGCACAGATACGCAGTATTTT; cdr3_aa: CASSRDRSTDTQYF
v_call: TRBV7-9; d_call: .; clone_size: .; j_call: TRBJ2-5; cdr3_nt: TGTGCCAGCAGCTTAGTTTGGACACAAGAGACCCAGTACTTC; cdr3_aa: CASSLVWTQETQYF
v_call: TRBV19; d_call: TRBD1; clone_size: .; j_call: TRBJ1-2; cdr3_nt: TGTGCCAGTAGACCAACCGGGACAGGTAGCTATGGCTACACCTTC; cdr3_aa: CASRPTGTGSYGYTF
v_call: TRBV7-2; d_call: .; clone_size: .; j_call: TRBJ2-7; cdr3_nt: TGTGCCAGCAGCTTTCTGGTCGGGAGCGCCTACGAGCAGTACTTC; cdr3_aa: CASSFLVGSAYEQYF
v_call: TRBV29-1; d_call: TRBD2; clone_size: .; j_call: TRBJ2-5; cdr3_nt: TGCAGCACCTCTAGCGGGGGGGGGACCCAGTACTTC; cdr3_aa: CSTSSGGGTQYF
v_call: TRBV29-1; d_call: .; clone_size: .; j_call: TRBJ1-2; cdr3_nt: TGCAGCGTCGAGGGTCCAGGCAAAACCTATGGCTACACCTTC; cdr3_aa: CSVEGPGKTYGYTF
v_call: TRBV10-1; d_call: TRBD1; clone_size: .; j_call: TRBJ1-2; cdr3_nt: TGCGCCAGCAGTGCCCCGGGACAGGGGATATCTAACTATGGCTACACCTTC; cdr3_aa: CASSAPGQGISNYGYTF
v_call: TRBV11-3; d_call: TRBD2; clone_size: .; j_call: TRBJ2-7; cdr3_nt: TGTGCCAGCAGCTTACTGGCGGGGGTGGGCGAGCAGTACTTC; cdr3_aa: CASSLLAGVGEQYF
v_call: TRBV9; d_call: .; clone_size: .; j_call: TRBJ1-2; cdr3_nt: TGTGCCAGCGGCTCGGGGGGGGCGCTGGGCTACACCTTC; cdr3_aa: CASGSGGALGYTF
v_call: TRBV27; d_call: TRBD2; clone_size: .; j_call: TRBJ2-1; cdr3_nt: TGTGCCAGCCAGTCCTTGGGGGGGGGCTCCTACAATGAGCAGTTCTTC; cdr3_aa: CASQSLGGGSYNEQFF
v_call: TRBV4-3; d_call: .; clone_size: .; j_call: TRBJ1-2; cdr3_nt: TGCGCCAGCAGCCAAGATACCGCCAGGAACTATGGCTACACCTTC; cdr3_aa: CASSQDTARNYGYTF
v_call: TRBV5-1; d_call: .; clone_size: .; j_call: TRBJ2-7; cdr3_nt: TGCGCCAGCAGCCCGGGACACAACTACGAGCAGTACTTC; cdr3_aa: CASSPGHNYEQYF
v_call: TRBV30; d_call: .; clone_size: .; j_call: TRBJ1-3; cdr3_nt: TGTGCCTGGAGTCTGACATCAAACTCTGGAAACACCATATATTTT; cdr3_aa: CAWSLTSNSGNTIYF
v_call: TRBV7-9; d_call: TRBD1; clone_size: .; j_call: TRBJ2-2; cdr3_nt: TGTGCCAGCAGCCCTACACCGGGACAGGGGGAGAACACCGGGGAGCTGTTTTTT; cdr3_aa: CASSPTPGQGENTGELFF